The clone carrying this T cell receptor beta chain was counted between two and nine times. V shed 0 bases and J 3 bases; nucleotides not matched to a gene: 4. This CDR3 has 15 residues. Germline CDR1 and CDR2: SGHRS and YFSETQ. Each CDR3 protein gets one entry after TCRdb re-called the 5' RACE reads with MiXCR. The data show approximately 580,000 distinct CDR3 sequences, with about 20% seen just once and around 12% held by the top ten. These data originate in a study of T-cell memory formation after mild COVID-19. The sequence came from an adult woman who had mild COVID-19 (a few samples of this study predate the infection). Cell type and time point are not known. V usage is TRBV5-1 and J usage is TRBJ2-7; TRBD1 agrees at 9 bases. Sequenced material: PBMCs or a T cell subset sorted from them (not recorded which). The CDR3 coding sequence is TGCGCCAGCAGCTTGGGACAGGGGGGCGTCTACGAGCAGTACTTC. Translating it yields CASSLGQGGVYEQYF. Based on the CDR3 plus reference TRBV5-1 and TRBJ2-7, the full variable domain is KAGVTQTPRYLIKTRGQQVTLSCSPISGHRSVSWYQQTPGQGLQFLFEYFSETQRNKGNFPGRFSGRQFSNSRSEMNVSTLELGDSALYLCASSLGQGGVYEQYFGPGTRLTVT.